Each of the 31 T cell receptor beta chains below was sequenced from the same sample in a study of cytomegalovirus exposure and HLA in healthy donors. Researchers ran the PCR with 60 Vbeta and 13 Jbeta primers. Profiling relied on immunoSEQ multiplex PCR, and the TCRdb table lists in-frame clones only, not all of them. Among roughly 130,000 clones listed, roughly 87% were seen once. Sample: PBMCs. The receptor set was obtained from a woman aged 40 to 55 in good health and CMV-seronegative.

The gene calls are TRBV6-1 and TRBJ2-7; D is possibly TRBD1 (6 bases). V was clipped by 10 bases and J by 4 bases, with 17 bases between them. Per germline, CDR1 MNHNS and CDR2 SASEGT. The CDR3 sequence is 13 residues long. CDR3: CATKPGQAYEQYF. The CDR3 region has the DNA TGTGCCACCAAACCGGGACAAGCTTACGAGCAGTACTTC.

The chain employs TRBV7-8 and TRBJ2-5; 9 nucleotides match TRBD1. In germline, CDR1 is SGHVS, CDR2 FQNEAQ. Germline trimming cut 5 bases from V and 2 bases from J; bases unmatched to any gene: 3. The length of the CDR3 is 14 residues. DNA for the CDR3: TGTGCCAGCAGCCTAGACAGGGGGCAAGAGACCCAGTACTTC. Protein: CASSLDRGQETQYF.

The chain has TRBV7-9 and TRBJ2-1, with D perhaps matching TRBD2 (6 bases). The V and J ends lost 2 bases and 8 bases respectively, with 16 bases between them. CDR1 is SEHNR and CDR2 is FQNEAQ in the germline V gene (reference sequence). The CDR3 loop spans 15 amino acids. CDR3 in DNA: TGTGCCAGCAGCTTACTAGCGTCCGCCGCTTATGAGCAGTTCTTC. Amino acid sequence: CASSLLASAAYEQFF. Together with reference TRBV7-9 and TRBJ2-1, the CDR3 gives the full variable domain: DTGVSQNPRHKITKRGQNVTFRCDPISEHNRLYWYRQTLGQGPEFLTYFQNEAQLEKSRLLSDRFSAERPKGSFSTLEIQRTEQGDSAMYLCASSLLASAAYEQFFGPGTRLTVL.

The genes are TRBV28 and TRBJ1-2; 7 bases line up with TRBD1. Germline V gene data show CDR1 as MDHEN and CDR2 as SYDVKM. This CDR3 region has 14 residues. J lost 0 bases, V lost 6 bases, and 4 bases had no gene match. CDR3 nucleotide sequence: TGTGCCAGCAGACTGGGACAGACTAACTATGGCTACACCTTC. Translated: CASRLGQTNYGYTF.

The chain couples TRBV6-1 to TRBJ2-1, with 10 bases matching TRBD1. The germline V gene encodes CDR1 MNHNS and CDR2 SASEGT. The V and J ends lost 8 bases and 8 bases, in that order; junction bases with no gene match: 12. The CDR3 contains 15 residues. CDR3 region: CASLPGTGVADEQFF. The CDR3 nucleotides read TGTGCCAGCCTACCCGGGACAGGGGTGGCGGATGAGCAGTTCTTC.

The CDR3, as DNA: TGTGCCACCAGCAGCAGGGTTGACTATGGCTACACCTTC. Amino acids: CATSSRVDYGYTF. This chain connects TRBV15 to TRBJ1-2; a possible D gene is TRBD1 (5 bases). This CDR3 has 13 amino acids. Trimming shortened V by 3 bases and J by 3 bases, and 8 bases separated the two germline ends. Germline-derived CDR1 and CDR2 are LNHNV and YYDKDF (reference sequence).

This chain connects TRBV4-2 to TRBJ2-5; tentatively, D is TRBD2 (5 bases). CDR1 and CDR2 (germline): LGHNA, YNFKEQ. V dropped 4 bases and J dropped 4 bases, with 10 bases sitting between them. The CDR3 is made up of 13 amino acids. CDR3 in DNA: TGTGCCAGCAGCCTCAGAGAGGGAGAGACCCAGTACTTC. Residues: CASSLREGETQYF.

This chain connects TRBV30 to TRBJ2-1; TRBD2 aligns across 8 bases. CDR3 size: 15 residues. Per germline, CDR1 GTSNPN and CDR2 SVGIG (reference sequence). V was pared by 0 bases and J by 9 bases, with 10 bases of the junction left unmatched. The CDR3 region has the DNA TGTGCCTGGAGTGTCTTGGTAGCGGGACTTACTGAGCAGTTCTTC. This codes for CAWSVLVAGLTEQFF.

CDR3 nucleotides: TGTGCCAGCAGCCCACTAGGAGGGACTAGCGGGAGCGGGGAGACCCAGTACTTC. It specifies CASSPLGGTSGSGETQYF. J is TRBJ2-5 and V is TRBV7-6; 14 bases line up with TRBD2. The CDR3 is made up of 18 amino acids. V lost 5 bases, J lost 5 bases, and 13 bases stayed unmatched. The germline gives CDR1 SGHVS, CDR2 FNYEAQ. Full variable domain (remainder filled in from reference TRBV7-6 and TRBJ2-5): GAGVSQSPRYKVTKRGQDVALRCDPISGHVSLYWYRQALGQGPEFLTYFNYEAQQDKSGLPNDRFSAERPEGSISTLTIQRTEQRDSAMYRCASSPLGGTSGSGETQYFGPGTRLLVL.

The genes are TRBV5-4 and TRBJ1-2; weak D call: TRBD1 (5 bases). In germline, CDR1 is SGHNT, CDR2 YYREEE (reference sequence). V was trimmed by 5 bases and J by 0 bases, leaving 11 bases between them. The CDR3 covers 14 residues. CDR3 DNA sequence: TGTGCCAGCAGGGCTCAAGGGGCTAACTATGGCTACACCTTC. Encoded protein: CASRAQGANYGYTF.

The chain joins TRBV7-6 to TRBJ2-7; D is possibly TRBD2 (5 bases). The CDR3 is 14 residues long. Trimming removed 1 base at V and 4 bases at J, with 11 bases between. Germline CDR1 and CDR2: SGHVS and FNYEAQ. In DNA, the CDR3 is TGTGCCAGCAGCTTAGTGCCGGACTCTTACGAGCAGTACTTC. It yields the protein CASSLVPDSYEQYF. Full variable domain (rest looked up from reference TRBV7-6 and TRBJ2-7): GAGVSQSPRYKVTKRGQDVALRCDPISGHVSLYWYRQALGQGPEFLTYFNYEAQQDKSGLPNDRFSAERPEGSISTLTIQRTEQRDSAMYRCASSLVPDSYEQYFGPGTRLTVT.

The V call is TRBV11-2, the J call TRBJ1-2; D unresolved. Germline CDR1 SGHAT, CDR2 FQNNGV. The V end lost 1 base, the J end lost 5 bases, and 23 bases lay between the germline ends. The CDR3 runs to 18 residues. The CDR3 spells CASSLGALSSGGPYGYTF. In DNA form, the CDR3 reads TGTGCCAGCAGCTTAGGGGCCTTAAGCTCGGGCGGGCCTTATGGCTACACCTTC.

A few counts support this clone. This chain links TRBV5-6 with TRBJ1-2; D is possibly TRBD1 (6 bases). Per germline, CDR1 SGHDT and CDR2 YYEEEE. This CDR3 has 14 amino acids. Between the trimmed V and J ends, which lost 5 bases and 4 bases, there was a span of 15 bases. CDR3: CASSSGQFVYGYTF. CDR3 in DNA: TGTGCCAGCAGTTCAGGACAGTTTGTCTATGGCTACACCTTC.

The J gene is TRBJ2-3, the V gene TRBV9, with 7 bases identical to TRBD2. In germline, CDR1 is SGDLS, CDR2 YYNGEE. With 1 base clipped from V and 8 bases from J, the junction kept 7 bases outside the gene matches. The CDR3 is made up of 14 amino acids. CDR3: CASSVMEGGGTQYF. CDR3 in DNA: TGTGCCAGCAGCGTAATGGAGGGCGGGGGTACGCAGTATTTT.

The rearrangement joins TRBV19 to TRBJ1-2, with D possibly being TRBD1 (5 bases). Per the germline V gene, CDR1 is LNHDA and CDR2 is SQIVND (reference sequence). CDR3 length: 12 amino acids. The ends were cut back, 6 bases at V and 4 bases at J, with 9 bases in the middle. The CDR3 loop is CASSNGGYGYTF. CDR3 bases: TGTGCCAGTAGCAACGGGGGCTATGGCTACACCTTC.

The chain links TRBV6-1 to TRBJ2-1; D is uncertain. There are 12 residues in the CDR3. V was clipped by 5 bases and J by 8 bases, with 10 bases between them. The germline CDR1 and CDR2 sequences are MNHNS and SASEGT. Written as DNA, the CDR3 is TGTGCCAGCAGTCCCGGAGAGGATGAGCAGTTCTTC. Translated: CASSPGEDEQFF.

The chain joins TRBV10-1 to TRBJ1-5, with a weak D call TRBD1 (6 bases). Per the germline V gene, CDR1 is WNHNN and CDR2 is SYGVQD (reference sequence). This CDR3 has 14 amino acids. V lost 5 bases, J lost 3 bases, and 11 bases lay in between. In nucleotides, the CDR3 is TGCGCCAGCAGTATGGACAGAGACAATCAGCCCCAGCATTTT. It encodes CASSMDRDNQPQHF.

V gene TRBV5-1 combines with J gene TRBJ2-1; TRBD1 aligns across 7 bases. This CDR3 spans 17 amino acids. Germline CDR1 reads SGHRS; CDR2 reads YFSETQ. V dropped 4 bases and J dropped 6; count of bases not matched to a gene: 16. In DNA, the CDR3 is TGCGCCAGCAGCCCAGGACAGGCCCACGCTTCTCCCAATGAGCAGTTCTTC. Residues: CASSPGQAHASPNEQFF.

Comments on this clone: Other nucleotide sequences from this sample produce the same CDR3. V is TRBV7-9 and J is TRBJ2-5; tentatively, D is TRBD1 (6 bases). CDR1 SEHNR and CDR2 FQNEAQ come from the germline V gene (reference sequence). V was shortened by 1 base and J by 5 bases, with 17 bases between the two germline ends. The CDR3 runs to 16 residues. The CDR3 bases are TGTGCCAGCAGCTTAGGTTCGGGACACTCCTCGGAGACCCAGTACTTC. Its translation: CASSLGSGHSSETQYF.

V is TRBV28 and J is TRBJ1-2; D possibly corresponds to TRBD1 (6 bases). Germline V gene lookup returns CDR1 MDHEN and CDR2 SYDVKM. The V and J ends lost 3 bases and 8 bases respectively, with 13 bases between them. The CDR3 runs to 13 residues. The CDR3 here is CASSLGRGGGYTF. The CDR3 coding sequence is TGTGCCAGCAGTTTGGGCAGGGGTGGGGGCTACACCTTC.

V and J are TRBV28 and TRBJ2-7, with D perhaps TRBD2 (6 bases). With 5 bases removed from V and 7 bases from J, the gap between germline ends came to 18 bases. The CDR3 loop spans 14 amino acids. Germline CDR1 and CDR2: MDHEN and SYDVKM. DNA of the CDR3: TGTGCCAGCAGTACCGCAGCGAGGGCGGGGGAGCAGTACTTC. Amino acids: CASSTAARAGEQYF.

The V call is TRBV28, the J call TRBJ1-2, with D perhaps TRBD1 (6 bases). CDR1 and CDR2 (germline): MDHEN, SYDVKM. The CDR3 totals 17 residues. Trimming took 6 bases from V and 3 from J, leaving 23 bases between them. CDR3 bases: TGTGCCAGCAGCCTTACCGTAGGCCACAGGGACGACTATGGCTACACCTTC. Its protein product is CASSLTVGHRDDYGYTF.

The chain carries TRBV7-2 and TRBJ1-3, with 7 bases matching TRBD1. The CDR3 consists of 16 residues. Germline assignment: CDR1 SGHTA and CDR2 FQGNSA. The V gene end was trimmed by 0 bases and the J gene end by 4 bases; junction bases not matched to a gene: 6. CDR3 sequence (DNA): TGTGCCAGCAGCTTAGCGCGGACAGGATACGGAAACACCATATATTTT. It yields the protein CASSLARTGYGNTIYF.

Concerning this clone itself: This sample includes further DNA sequences coding for the same CDR3. V usage is TRBV14 and J usage is TRBJ1-6; D is ambiguous. The V end lost 1 base, the J end lost 2 bases, and 6 bases lay between the germline ends. The CDR3 is made up of 15 amino acids. Germline CDR1 reads SGHDN; CDR2 reads FVKESK. DNA for the CDR3: TGTGCCAGCAGCCAAGGAGCTGCCTATAATTCACCCCTCCACTTT. As protein: CASSQGAAYNSPLHF.

The chain recombines TRBV4-1 with TRBJ2-5, with D unclear. This CDR3 is 16 amino acids long. In germline, CDR1 is MGHRA, CDR2 YSYEKL. Trimming cost V 0 bases and J 1 base, with 12 bases left between them. The CDR3 protein is CASSQEVGHLQETQYF. The DNA for the CDR3 is TGCGCCAGCAGCCAAGAGGTTGGGCATCTCCAAGAGACCCAGTACTTC.

The rearrangement uses TRBV19 and TRBJ1-3, with no clear D. The CDR3 is made up of 15 amino acids. Germline loops: CDR1 LNHDA, CDR2 SQIVND (reference sequence). The V end was cut by 8 bases, the J end by 0 bases, with 14 bases between. The chain's CDR3 is CASLGGLSSGNTIYF. The CDR3 nucleotides read TGTGCCAGTCTAGGCGGGCTCAGCTCTGGAAACACCATATATTTT.

The chain is built from TRBV5-1 and TRBJ2-7; 7 bases line up with TRBD1. Trimming removed 4 bases from V and 4 bases from J; junction bases left unmatched: 8. The CDR3 is made up of 14 amino acids. The germline V gene has CDR1 SGHRS and CDR2 YFSETQ. CDR3 sequence (DNA): TGCGCCAGCAGCCTCGGGACAGACGCGTACGAGCAGTACTTC. It encodes CASSLGTDAYEQYF.

The chain uses TRBV10-2 and TRBJ2-7; D uncertain. The CDR3 sequence is 14 residues long. V was pared by 7 bases and J by 3 bases, with 16 bases between. CDR1 is WSHSY and CDR2 is SAAADI in the germline V gene. The CDR3 here is CASNLALLGYEQYF. The CDR3, as DNA: TGCGCCAGCAACTTAGCCCTGCTCGGCTACGAGCAGTACTTC.

V is TRBV29-1 and J is TRBJ2-2; 11 bases agree with TRBD1. There are 16 residues in the CDR3. Germline loops: CDR1 SQVTM, CDR2 ANQGSEA. J lost 7 bases, V lost 0 bases, and 7 bases had no gene match. Here the CDR3 reads CSVEDSWGQGDGELFF. The CDR3 nucleotides are TGCAGCGTTGAAGATAGCTGGGGACAGGGGGACGGGGAGCTGTTTTTT.

This clone has just a few counts. The J gene is TRBJ1-3, the V gene TRBV21-1. TRBV21-1 is a listed pseudogene. CDR3 length: 12 amino acids. CDR3 sequence: CAMRGRGNTIYF. The CDR3 bases are TGTGCGATGCGGGGGCGAGGAAACACCATATATTTT.

The chain is built from TRBV27 and TRBJ1-2; TRBD1 agrees at 7 bases. The CDR3 totals 12 residues. The ends lost 6 bases at V and 4 bases at J; junction bases unmatched: 2. Germline V gives CDR1 MNHEY, CDR2 SMNVEV (reference sequence). DNA of the CDR3: TGTGCCAGCAGAGGGACAGCCTATGGCTACACCTTC. Its translation: CASRGTAYGYTF.